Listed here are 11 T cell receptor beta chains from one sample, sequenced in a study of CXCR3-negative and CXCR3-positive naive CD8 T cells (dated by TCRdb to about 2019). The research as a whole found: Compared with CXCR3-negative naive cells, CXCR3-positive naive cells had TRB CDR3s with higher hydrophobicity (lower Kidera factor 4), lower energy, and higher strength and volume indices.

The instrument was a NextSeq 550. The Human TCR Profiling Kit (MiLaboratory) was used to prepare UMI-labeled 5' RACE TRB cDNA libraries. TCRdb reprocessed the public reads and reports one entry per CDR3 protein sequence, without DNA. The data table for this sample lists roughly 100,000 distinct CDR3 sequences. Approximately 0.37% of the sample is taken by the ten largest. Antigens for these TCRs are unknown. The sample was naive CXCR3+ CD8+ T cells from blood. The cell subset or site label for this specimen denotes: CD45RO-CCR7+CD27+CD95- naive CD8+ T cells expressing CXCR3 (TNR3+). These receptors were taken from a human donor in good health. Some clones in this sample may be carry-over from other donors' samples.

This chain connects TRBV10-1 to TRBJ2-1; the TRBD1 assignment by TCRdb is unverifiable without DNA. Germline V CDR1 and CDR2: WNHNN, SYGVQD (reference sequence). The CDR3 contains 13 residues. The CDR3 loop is CASSDASGDEQFF.

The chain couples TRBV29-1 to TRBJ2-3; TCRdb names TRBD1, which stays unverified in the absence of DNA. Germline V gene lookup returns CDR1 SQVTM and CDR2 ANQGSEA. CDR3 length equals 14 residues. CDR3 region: CSVEPGQRTDTQYF.

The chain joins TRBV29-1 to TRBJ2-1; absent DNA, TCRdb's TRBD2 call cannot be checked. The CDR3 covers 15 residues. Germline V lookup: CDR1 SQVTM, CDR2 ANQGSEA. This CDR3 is CSVDGLAPIYNEQFF.

This CDR3 reads CSAQPELNTEAFF. The chain uses TRBV29-1 and TRBJ1-1. The V gene's germline CDR1 is SQVTM and CDR2 ANQGSEA. The length of the CDR3 is 13 residues.

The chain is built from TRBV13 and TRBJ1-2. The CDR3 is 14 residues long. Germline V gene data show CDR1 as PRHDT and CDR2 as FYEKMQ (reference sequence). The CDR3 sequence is CASSPGTSPYGYTF.

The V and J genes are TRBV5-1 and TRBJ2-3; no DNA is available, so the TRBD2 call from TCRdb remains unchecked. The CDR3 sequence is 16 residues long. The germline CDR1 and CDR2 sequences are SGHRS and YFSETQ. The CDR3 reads CASRKSLAQSTDTQYF.

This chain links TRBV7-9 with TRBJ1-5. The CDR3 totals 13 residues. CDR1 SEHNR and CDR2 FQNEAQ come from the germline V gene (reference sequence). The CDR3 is CASSPRTDQPQHF.

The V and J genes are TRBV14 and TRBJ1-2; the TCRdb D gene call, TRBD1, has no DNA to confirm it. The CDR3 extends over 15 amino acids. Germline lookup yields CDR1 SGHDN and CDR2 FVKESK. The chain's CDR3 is CASSLTGTGPYGYTF.

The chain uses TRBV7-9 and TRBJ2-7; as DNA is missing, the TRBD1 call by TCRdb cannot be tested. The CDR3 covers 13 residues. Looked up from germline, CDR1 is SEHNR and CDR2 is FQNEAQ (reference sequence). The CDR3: CASSSRDSYEQYF.

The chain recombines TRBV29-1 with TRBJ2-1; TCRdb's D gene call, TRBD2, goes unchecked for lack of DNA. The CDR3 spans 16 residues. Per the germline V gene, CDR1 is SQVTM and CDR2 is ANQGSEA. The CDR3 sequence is CSGLVASGGSYNEQFF.

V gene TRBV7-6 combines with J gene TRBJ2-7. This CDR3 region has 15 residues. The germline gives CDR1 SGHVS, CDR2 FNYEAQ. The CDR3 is CASSLDPGPSYEQYF. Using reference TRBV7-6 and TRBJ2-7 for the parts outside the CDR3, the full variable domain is GAGVSQSPRYKVTKRGQDVALRCDPISGHVSLYWYRQALGQGPEFLTYFNYEAQQDKSGLPNDRFSAERPEGSISTLTIQRTEQRDSAMYRCASSLDPGPSYEQYFGPGTRLTVT.